The T cell receptor (beta chain) described here comes from a study of blood T cell repertoires in COVID-19. V was clipped by 2 bases and J by 8 bases, with 18 bases between them. The CDR3 is made up of 15 amino acids. Germline V gene data show CDR1 as SNHLY and CDR2 as FYNNEI. Profiled with immunoSEQ multiplex PCR; TCRdb holds only in-frame clones, not every one. The table records 250,000 to 350,000 clones, about 90% of them present only once. The sequence was obtained from a woman in her twenties or thirties with COVID-19, enrolled during active disease. The sequenced sample was peripheral blood. The chain links TRBV2 to TRBJ1-1; D is possibly TRBD1 (6 bases). The CDR3 is CASSENRVGGVEAFF. In DNA form, the CDR3 reads TGTGCCAGCAGTGAAAATCGGGTAGGGGGGGTGGAAGCTTTCTTT.